The entry below describes one TCR beta chain. Its antigen remains unknown. The sample is drawn from a study of cytomegalovirus exposure and HLA in healthy donors. General study results and limits: There were a few CMV-associated chains whose specificity for CMV antigens was confirmed in vitro. Associated with cytomegalovirus, according to the listing, were some 150 TCR beta chains.

The CDR3 has 14 amino acids. Germline V gene sequence: CDR1 LNHDA, CDR2 SQIVND (reference sequence). The V and J ends lost 3 bases and 1 base respectively, with 10 bases between them. TCRdb's table, derived via immunoSEQ multiplex PCR, lists solely in-frame clones and lacks some. The repertoire consists of approximately 240,000 clones, with about 89% occurring once and the leading ten covering around 1.1%. The sequencing sample was made of PBMCs. The chain has TRBV19 and TRBJ2-7; D unclear. The TCR sequence derives from a woman aged 18-35 years in good health and CMV-seronegative. The CDR3 is CASSMQAGSYEQYF. CDR3 bases: TGTGCCAGTAGTATGCAGGCCGGTTCCTACGAGCAGTACTTC.